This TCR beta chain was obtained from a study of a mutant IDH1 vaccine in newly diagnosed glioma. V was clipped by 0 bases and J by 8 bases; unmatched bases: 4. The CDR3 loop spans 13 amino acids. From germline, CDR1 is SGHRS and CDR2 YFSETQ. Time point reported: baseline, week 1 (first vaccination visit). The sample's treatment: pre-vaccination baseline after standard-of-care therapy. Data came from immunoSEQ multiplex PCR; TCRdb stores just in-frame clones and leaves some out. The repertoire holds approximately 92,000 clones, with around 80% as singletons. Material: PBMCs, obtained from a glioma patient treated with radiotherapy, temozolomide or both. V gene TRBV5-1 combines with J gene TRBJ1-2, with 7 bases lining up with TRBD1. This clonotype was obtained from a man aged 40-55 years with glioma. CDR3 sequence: CASSLGTGEGYTF. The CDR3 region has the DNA TGCGCCAGCAGCTTGGGTACAGGGGAGGGCTACACCTTC.